These 19 T cell receptor beta chains share one sample of origin, sequenced in a study of human T cells and chemical hapten exposure. As for time point: patch test 2, 6 weeks after DPC sensitization. Described treatment: therapeutic diphenylcyclopropenone sensitization with weekly scalp DPC. TCRdb itself ran the RACE reads through MiXCR, one entry per CDR3 protein. This table holds about 140,000 distinct CDR3 sequences, 10% to 15% found once. The material was whole blood, obtained in connection with sensitization to the hapten diphenylcyclopropenone (DPC). All receptors derive from a woman between 50 and 59 years old with alopecia areata. Some clones in this sample may be carry-over from other donors' samples.

This clonotype came up many times. V gene TRBV27 combines with J gene TRBJ2-3, with 7 bases lining up with TRBD2. The germline V gene has CDR1 MNHEY and CDR2 SMNVEV (reference sequence). With V trimmed by 5 bases and J by 6 bases, 11 bases remained unmatched. The CDR3 is 15 amino acids. The CDR3 region is CASSPWTSVKDTQYF. The CDR3 DNA sequence: TGTGCCAGCAGTCCCTGGACTAGTGTTAAGGATACGCAGTATTTT.

This clonotype has at least ten counts. This rearrangement joins TRBV12-3 or TRBV12-4 to TRBJ2-7, with a possible D match to TRBD1 (5 bases). V was pared by 5 bases and J by 6 bases, with 11 bases between. This CDR3 region has 12 residues. CDR3 in DNA: TGTGCCAGCAGTCTTGACAGAGGCGAGCAGTACTTC. It translates to CASSLDRGEQYF.

The V call is TRBV6-5, the J call TRBJ2-1; D tentatively reads TRBD1 or TRBD2 (5 bases each). Trimming removed 6 bases at V and 4 bases at J, with 16 bases between. Looked up from germline, CDR1 is MNHEY and CDR2 is SVGAGI. The CDR3 covers 15 residues. This chain's CDR3 is CASRSTGTGYNEQFF. The CDR3 DNA is TGTGCCAGCAGGTCGACCGGGACCGGATACAATGAGCAGTTCTTC.

The table lists this clonotype with a few counts. The rearrangement joins TRBV11-2 to TRBJ1-6, with a tentative D call TRBD1 (6 bases). With 1 base removed from V and 9 bases from J, the gap between germline ends came to 10 bases. In germline, CDR1 is SGHAT, CDR2 FQNNGV. This CDR3 has 14 amino acids. CDR3 DNA sequence: TGTGCCAGCAGCTTAGGCGGGGGGCCTTCACCCCTCCACTTT. Protein product: CASSLGGGPSPLHF.

This clonotype was counted at least ten times. The chain combines TRBV27 with TRBJ1-4; D is perhaps TRBD1 (6 bases). The CDR3 sequence is 15 residues long. Germline lookup yields CDR1 MNHEY and CDR2 SMNVEV (reference sequence). With 5 bases removed from V and 6 bases from J, the gap between germline ends came to 16 bases. The CDR3, as DNA: TGTGCCAGCAGTAAGGAGGGGGTATGGGATGAAAAACTGTTTTTT. Its protein is CASSKEGVWDEKLFF.

The rearrangement links TRBV7-9 to TRBJ2-2; 14 bases align to TRBD2. The germline gives CDR1 SEHNR, CDR2 FQNEAQ (reference sequence). V was pared by 6 bases and J by 5 bases, with 11 bases of the junction left unmatched. The CDR3 has 18 residues. The CDR3, as DNA: TGTGCCAGCAGTCCAACCGTCTGGACTAGCGGGAGGACCGGGGAGCTGTTTTTT. Encoded protein: CASSPTVWTSGRTGELFF.

This clonotype was counted between two and nine times. The V call is TRBV25-1, the J call TRBJ2-7; D is ambiguous. CDR3 length equals 14 residues. Trimming left V 5 bases short and J 3 bases short, with 14 bases between. Germline V gives CDR1 MGHDK, CDR2 SYGVNS. The CDR3: CASSNPGVDYEQYF. CDR3 DNA: TGTGCCAGCAGTAACCCGGGCGTTGACTACGAGCAGTACTTC.

This clonotype was picked up a small number of times. V usage is TRBV6-6 and J usage is TRBJ2-5; 10 bases are shared with TRBD2. With 5 bases clipped from V and 0 bases from J, the junction kept 6 bases outside the gene matches. CDR3 length: 16 residues. CDR1 and CDR2 (germline): MNHNY, SVGAGI (reference sequence). The CDR3 here is CASSPGLAVYQETQYF. CDR3 coding DNA: TGTGCCAGCAGTCCTGGACTAGCGGTGTACCAAGAGACCCAGTACTTC.

This clonotype was counted ten times or more. The V and J genes are TRBV3-1 and TRBJ2-4, with D hard to call. The CDR3 sequence is 14 residues long. Germline CDR1 LGHDT, CDR2 YNNKEL (reference sequence). The V end was cut by 0 bases, the J end by 6 bases, with 9 bases between. CDR3 nucleotide sequence: TGTGCCAGCAGCCAAGATATCGTCCGAAACATTCAGTACTTC. Translating it yields CASSQDIVRNIQYF.

This clonotype was seen only a few times. This rearrangement joins TRBV6-5 to TRBJ2-7; no firm D call. Germline lookup yields CDR1 MNHEY and CDR2 SVGAGI. The CDR3 contains 12 residues. The ends were cut back, 5 bases at V and 4 bases at J, with 9 bases in the middle. CDR3 protein: CASSPAGYEQYF. The CDR3 bases are TGTGCCAGCAGTCCCGCCGGGTACGAGCAGTACTTC.

The genes are TRBV12-3 or TRBV12-4 and TRBJ1-1, with D perhaps TRBD1 (5 bases). This CDR3 has 15 amino acids. The germline V and J ends were trimmed by 5 bases and 3 bases, with 16 bases remaining between them. The CDR3 is CASSRQPLLDTEAFF. CDR3 bases: TGTGCCAGCAGTCGACAGCCACTATTGGACACTGAAGCTTTCTTT.

The chain joins TRBV19 to TRBJ2-4; D ambiguous. The CDR3 is made up of 15 amino acids. Germline assignment: CDR1 LNHDA and CDR2 SQIVND (reference sequence). The V and J ends lost 1 base and 3 bases respectively, with 10 bases between them. The DNA for the CDR3 is TGTGCCAGTAGTATAGTCTCGTGGGTCAAAAACATTCAGTACTTC. Its translation is CASSIVSWVKNIQYF.

This clonotype was recorded many times. This chain links TRBV29-1 with TRBJ2-7, with 7 bases that match TRBD2. Per the germline V gene, CDR1 is SQVTM and CDR2 is ANQGSEA. The CDR3 is 16 amino acids. The ends lost 0 bases at V and 2 bases at J; junction bases unmatched: 10. CDR3 coding DNA: TGCAGCGTTGAAGATGAGGGGCGGGAGAAGACCTACGAGCAGTACTTC. Its protein product is CSVEDEGREKTYEQYF.

The chain employs TRBV9 and TRBJ2-2, with a tentative D call TRBD2 (6 bases). CDR1 and CDR2 (germline): SGDLS, YYNGEE. The CDR3 sequence is 15 residues long. V shed 3 bases and J shed 6 bases, with 15 bases lying between them. CDR3 residues: CASSGTGTGSGELFF. DNA for the CDR3: TGTGCCAGCAGCGGAACCGGGACTGGCTCCGGGGAGCTGTTTTTT.

This clonotype has at least ten counts. The V call is TRBV7-9, the J call TRBJ2-7; D gene uncertain. This CDR3 has 12 amino acids. Germline CDR1 reads SEHNR; CDR2 reads FQNEAQ (reference sequence). Trimming cost V 2 bases and J 4 bases, with 6 bases left between them. The CDR3 sequence is CASSLLPYEQYF. CDR3 in DNA: TGTGCCAGCAGCTTACTCCCTTACGAGCAGTACTTC.

This clonotype was counted many times. This chain links TRBV6-5 with TRBJ2-1, with 11 bases that match TRBD2. The CDR3 consists of 15 residues. From germline, CDR1 is MNHEY and CDR2 SVGAGI. The V gene end was trimmed by 6 bases and the J gene end by 5 bases; junction bases not matched to a gene: 6. The CDR3 here is CASRPGTSGNNEQFF. CDR3 nucleotide sequence: TGTGCCAGCAGGCCCGGGACTAGCGGTAACAATGAGCAGTTCTTC.

This clonotype has ten or more counts. The chain is built from TRBV5-4 and TRBJ2-7; D is unresolved. V was clipped by 0 bases and J by 2 bases, with 6 bases between them. The length of the CDR3 is 13 residues. Germline lookup yields CDR1 SGHNT and CDR2 YYREEE (reference sequence). The CDR3 region has the DNA TGTGCCAGCAGCTTGGTAGGGACCTACGAGCAGTACTTC. Its translation: CASSLVGTYEQYF.

This clonotype has a handful of counts. The chain has TRBV12-3 or TRBV12-4 and TRBJ2-2; TRBD2 is a possible D gene (6 bases). The CDR3 is made up of 17 amino acids. The V end lost 5 bases, the J end lost 5 bases, and 21 bases lay between the germline ends. Here the CDR3 DNA reads TGTGCCAGCAGTATATTAGGAGGGCAGGGAAGGACCGGGGAGCTGTTTTTT. Translating gives CASSILGGQGRTGELFF.

The chain joins TRBV7-2 to TRBJ1-5; TRBD1 is a possible D gene (5 bases). With 1 base removed from V and 5 bases from J, the gap between germline ends came to 6 bases. Germline V gene sequence: CDR1 SGHTA, CDR2 FQGNSA. The CDR3 runs 13 residues. CDR3 amino acids: CASSLEGDQPQHF. The CDR3 DNA reads TGTGCCAGCAGCTTAGAAGGGGATCAGCCCCAGCATTTT. Full variable domain (missing parts from reference TRBV7-2 and TRBJ1-5): GAGVSQSPSNKVTEKGKDVELRCDPISGHTALYWYRQSLGQGLEFLIYFQGNSAPDKSGLPSDRFSAERTGGSVSTLTIQRTQQEDSAVYLCASSLEGDQPQHFGDGTRLSIL.